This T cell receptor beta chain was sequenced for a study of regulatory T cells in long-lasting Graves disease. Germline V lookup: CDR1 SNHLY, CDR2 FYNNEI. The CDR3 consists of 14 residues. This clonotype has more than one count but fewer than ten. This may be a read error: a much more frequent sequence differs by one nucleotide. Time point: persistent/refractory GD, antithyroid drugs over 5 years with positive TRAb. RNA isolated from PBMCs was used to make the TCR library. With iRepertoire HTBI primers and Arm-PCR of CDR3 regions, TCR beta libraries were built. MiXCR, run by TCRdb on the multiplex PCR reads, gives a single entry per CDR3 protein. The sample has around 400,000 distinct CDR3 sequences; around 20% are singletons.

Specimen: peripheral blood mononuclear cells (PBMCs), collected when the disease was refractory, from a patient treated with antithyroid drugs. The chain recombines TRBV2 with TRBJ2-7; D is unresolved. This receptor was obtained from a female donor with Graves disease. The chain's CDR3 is CVSSDSGIGYEQYF. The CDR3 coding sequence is TGTGTCAGCAGTGATTCGGGTATCGGATACGAGCAGTACTTC.